The sequence of this T cell receptor beta chain was determined in a study of blood T cell repertoires in COVID-19. Study context: Donors in the United States, Italy and Spain gave samples during acute or convalescent COVID-19. PBMCs, B-cell-depleted T cells, or T cells were the source of the cDNA or gDNA that made up the material.

The germline CDR1 and CDR2 sequences are MGHRA and YSYEKL. This CDR3 is 14 amino acids long. J lost 4 bases, V lost 3 bases, and 4 bases had no gene match. Authors' data handling: Quantification of nucleated cells was approximated via reference gene primer amplification. The protocol was immunoSEQ multiplex PCR, while the TCRdb copy is restricted to in-frame clones and leaves out a portion. V and J calls and clone size are copied from that table; D and trimming were computed from the DNA. The data hold about 200,000 clones, with about four fifths observed a single time. The chain joins TRBV4-1 to TRBJ1-1; TRBD1 matches at 8 bases. The clonotype comes from a woman between 45 and 65 years old with active or convalescent COVID-19. Material for sequencing was peripheral blood. This CDR3 is CASSQKTGATEAFF. The DNA for the CDR3 is TGCGCCAGCAGCCAGAAGACAGGGGCCACTGAAGCTTTCTTT.